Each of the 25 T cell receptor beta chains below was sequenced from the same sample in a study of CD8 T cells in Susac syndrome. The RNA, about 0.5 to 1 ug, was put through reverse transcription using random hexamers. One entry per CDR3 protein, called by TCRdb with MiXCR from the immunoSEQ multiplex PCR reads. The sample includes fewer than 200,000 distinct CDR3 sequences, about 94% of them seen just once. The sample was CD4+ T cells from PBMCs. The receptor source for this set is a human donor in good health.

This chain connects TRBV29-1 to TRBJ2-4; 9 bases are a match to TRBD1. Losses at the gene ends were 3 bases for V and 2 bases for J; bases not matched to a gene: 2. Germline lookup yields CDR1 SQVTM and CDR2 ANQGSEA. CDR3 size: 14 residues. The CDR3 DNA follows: TGCAGCGTTGAGACAGGGGGGACCAAAAACATTCAGTACTTC. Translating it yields CSVETGGTKNIQYF. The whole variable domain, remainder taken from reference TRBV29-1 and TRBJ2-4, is SAVISQKPSRDICQRGTSLTIQCQVDSQVTMMFWYRQQPGQSLTLIATANQGSEATYESGFVIDKFPISRPNLTFSTLTVSNMSPEDSSIYLCSVETGGTKNIQYFGAGTRLSVL.

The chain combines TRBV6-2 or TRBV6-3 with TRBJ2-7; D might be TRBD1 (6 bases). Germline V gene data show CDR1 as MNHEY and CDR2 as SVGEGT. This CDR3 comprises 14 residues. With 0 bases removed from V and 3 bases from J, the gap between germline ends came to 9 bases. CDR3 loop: CASSYSDRRYEQYF. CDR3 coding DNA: TGTGCCAGCAGTTACTCAGACAGGCGCTACGAGCAGTACTTC.

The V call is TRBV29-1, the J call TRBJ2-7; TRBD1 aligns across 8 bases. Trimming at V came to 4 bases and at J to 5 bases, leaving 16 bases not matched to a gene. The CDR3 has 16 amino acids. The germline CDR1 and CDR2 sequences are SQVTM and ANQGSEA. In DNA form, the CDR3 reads TGCAGCGTTGCCGGCCAGGGGGCTTTGGCCAGTGACGAGCAGTACTTC. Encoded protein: CSVAGQGALASDEQYF.

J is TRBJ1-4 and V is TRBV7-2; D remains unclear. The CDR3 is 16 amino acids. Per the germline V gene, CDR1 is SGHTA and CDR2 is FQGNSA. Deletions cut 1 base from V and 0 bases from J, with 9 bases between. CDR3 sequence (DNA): TGTGCCAGCAGCTTAGTTTCGGGAACAACTAATGAAAAACTGTTTTTT. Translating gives CASSLVSGTTNEKLFF.

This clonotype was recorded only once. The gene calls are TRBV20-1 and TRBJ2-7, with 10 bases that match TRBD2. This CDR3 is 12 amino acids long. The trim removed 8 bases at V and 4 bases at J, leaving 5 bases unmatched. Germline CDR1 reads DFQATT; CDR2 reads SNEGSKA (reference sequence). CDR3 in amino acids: CSRLAGRYEQYF. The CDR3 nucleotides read TGCAGTCGACTAGCGGGCAGATACGAGCAGTACTTC.

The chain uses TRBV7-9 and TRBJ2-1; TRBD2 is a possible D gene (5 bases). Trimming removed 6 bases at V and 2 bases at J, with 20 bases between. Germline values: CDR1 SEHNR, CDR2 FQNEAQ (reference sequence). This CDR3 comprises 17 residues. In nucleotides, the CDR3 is TGTGCCAGCAGTCCGGGCCCGGCTAGCCGAACCTACAATGAGCAGTTCTTC. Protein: CASSPGPASRTYNEQFF. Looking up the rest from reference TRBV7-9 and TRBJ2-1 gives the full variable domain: DTGVSQNPRHKITKRGQNVTFRCDPISEHNRLYWYRQTLGQGPEFLTYFQNEAQLEKSRLLSDRFSAERPKGSFSTLEIQRTEQGDSAMYLCASSPGPASRTYNEQFFGPGTRLTVL.

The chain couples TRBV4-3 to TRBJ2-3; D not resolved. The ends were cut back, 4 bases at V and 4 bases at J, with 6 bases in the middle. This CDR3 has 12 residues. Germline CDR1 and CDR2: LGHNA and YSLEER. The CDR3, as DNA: TGCGCCAGCAGCCCTAACTCAGATACGCAGTATTTT. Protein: CASSPNSDTQYF.

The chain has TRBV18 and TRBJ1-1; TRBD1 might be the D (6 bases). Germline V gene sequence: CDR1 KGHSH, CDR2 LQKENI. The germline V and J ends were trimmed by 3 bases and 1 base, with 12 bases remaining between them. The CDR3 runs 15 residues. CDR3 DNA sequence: TGTGCCAGCTCACCTCTACAGGGCAGGAACACTGAAGCTTTCTTT. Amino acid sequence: CASSPLQGRNTEAFF. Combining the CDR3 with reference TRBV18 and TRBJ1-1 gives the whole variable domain NAGVMQNPRHLVRRRGQEARLRCSPMKGHSHVYWYRQLPEEGLKFMVYLQKENIIDESGMPKERFSAEFPKEGPSILRIQQVVRGDSAAYFCASSPLQGRNTEAFFGQGTRLTVV.

The DNA for the CDR3 is TGTGCCAGCAGTCAAAGGGGGGCGCCTTCCTACAATGAGCAGTTCTTC. It yields the protein CASSQRGAPSYNEQFF. The chain couples TRBV28 to TRBJ2-1; D is possibly TRBD1 or TRBD2 (6 bases each). Germline V lookup: CDR1 MDHEN, CDR2 SYDVKM. The CDR3 has 16 amino acids. Deletions cut 5 bases from V and 1 base from J, with 15 bases between.

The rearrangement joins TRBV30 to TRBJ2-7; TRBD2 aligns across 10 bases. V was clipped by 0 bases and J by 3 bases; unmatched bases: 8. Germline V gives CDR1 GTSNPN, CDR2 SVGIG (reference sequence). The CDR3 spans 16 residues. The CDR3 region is CAWSVFVGLAVYEQYF. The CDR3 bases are TGTGCCTGGAGTGTATTTGTCGGACTAGCGGTCTACGAGCAGTACTTC.

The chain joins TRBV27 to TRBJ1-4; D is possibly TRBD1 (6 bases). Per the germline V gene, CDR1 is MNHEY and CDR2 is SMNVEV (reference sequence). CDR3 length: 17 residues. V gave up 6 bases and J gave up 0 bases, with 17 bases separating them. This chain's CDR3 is CASSPRGVSSTNEKLFF. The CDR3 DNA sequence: TGTGCCAGCAGCCCTAGGGGGGTCTCCTCAACTAATGAAAAACTGTTTTTT.

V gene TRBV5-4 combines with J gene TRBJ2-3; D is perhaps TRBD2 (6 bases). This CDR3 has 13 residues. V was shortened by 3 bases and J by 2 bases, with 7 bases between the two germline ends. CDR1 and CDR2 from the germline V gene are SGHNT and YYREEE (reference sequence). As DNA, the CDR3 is TGTGCCAGCAGCTCTAGCGTCACAGATACGCAGTATTTT. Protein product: CASSSSVTDTQYF.

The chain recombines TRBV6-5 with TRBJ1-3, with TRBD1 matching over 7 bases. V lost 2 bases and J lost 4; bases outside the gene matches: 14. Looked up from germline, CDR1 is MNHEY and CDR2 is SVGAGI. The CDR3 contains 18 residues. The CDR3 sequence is CASSYGTDAIQSGNTIYF. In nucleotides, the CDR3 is TGTGCCAGCAGTTACGGGACAGACGCCATACAATCGGGAAACACCATATATTTT.

CDR3: CASSQDNLLNEQFF. The CDR3 nucleotides read TGTGCCAGCAGCCAAGATAATCTCCTCAATGAGCAGTTCTTC. The rearrangement uses TRBV4-2 and TRBJ2-1, with D unresolved. Per germline, CDR1 LGHNA and CDR2 YNFKEQ. The CDR3 length is 14 residues. Trimming stripped 0 bases from V and 6 bases from J, with 9 bases between.

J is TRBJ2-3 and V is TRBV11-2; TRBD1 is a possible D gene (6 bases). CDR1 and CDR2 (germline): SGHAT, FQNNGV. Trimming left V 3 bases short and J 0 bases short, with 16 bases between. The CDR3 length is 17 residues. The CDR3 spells CASSFEFGTTSTDTQYF. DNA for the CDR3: TGTGCCAGCAGCTTCGAATTCGGGACAACTAGCACAGATACGCAGTATTTT.

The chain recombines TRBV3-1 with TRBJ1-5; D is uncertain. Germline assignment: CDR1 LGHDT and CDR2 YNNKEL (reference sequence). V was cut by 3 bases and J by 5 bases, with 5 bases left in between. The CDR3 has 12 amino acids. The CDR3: CASSHLYQPQHF. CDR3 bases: TGTGCCAGCAGCCACCTCTATCAGCCCCAGCATTTT.

CDR3 sequence: CAWNTGTDTDTQYF. CDR3 sequence (DNA): TGTGCCTGGAACACAGGGACTGACACAGATACGCAGTATTTT. This chain connects TRBV30 to TRBJ2-3; D may be TRBD1 or TRBD2 (6 bases each). CDR1 and CDR2 (germline): GTSNPN, SVGIG (reference sequence). This CDR3 contains 14 residues. Trimming took off 4 bases at V and 2 bases at J, with 13 bases between the two ends.

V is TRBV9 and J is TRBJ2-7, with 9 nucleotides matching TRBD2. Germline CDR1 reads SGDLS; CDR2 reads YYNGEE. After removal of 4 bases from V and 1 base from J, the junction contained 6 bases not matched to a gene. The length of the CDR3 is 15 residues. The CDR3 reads CASSPGLAPSYEQYF. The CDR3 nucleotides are TGTGCCAGCAGCCCCGGACTAGCGCCATCCTACGAGCAGTACTTC.

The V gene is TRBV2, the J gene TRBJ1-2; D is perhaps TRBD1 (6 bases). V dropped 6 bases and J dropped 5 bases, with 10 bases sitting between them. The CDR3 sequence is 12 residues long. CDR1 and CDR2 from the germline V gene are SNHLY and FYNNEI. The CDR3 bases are TGTGCCAGCAGCGGACAGCTATATGGCTACACCTTC. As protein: CASSGQLYGYTF.

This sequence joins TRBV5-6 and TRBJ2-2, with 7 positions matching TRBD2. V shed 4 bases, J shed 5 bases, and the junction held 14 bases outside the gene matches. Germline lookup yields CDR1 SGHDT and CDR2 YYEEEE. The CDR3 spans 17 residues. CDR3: CASSLLAGAGWTGELFF. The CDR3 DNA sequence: TGTGCCAGCAGCCTCCTGGCGGGAGCGGGTTGGACCGGGGAGCTGTTTTTT.

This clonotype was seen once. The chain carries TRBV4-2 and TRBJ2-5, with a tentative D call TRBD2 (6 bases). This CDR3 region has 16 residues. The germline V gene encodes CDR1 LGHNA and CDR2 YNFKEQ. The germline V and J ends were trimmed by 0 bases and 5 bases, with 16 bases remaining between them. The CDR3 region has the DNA TGTGCCAGCAGCCAAGAGCCCGGGAGAGAGGGGGAGACCCAGTACTTC. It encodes CASSQEPGREGETQYF.

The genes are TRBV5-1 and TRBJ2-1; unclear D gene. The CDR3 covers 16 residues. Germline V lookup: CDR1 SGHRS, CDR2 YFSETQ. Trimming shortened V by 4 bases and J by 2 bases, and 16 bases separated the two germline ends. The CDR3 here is CASSMGPQIPYNEQFF. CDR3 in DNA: TGCGCCAGCAGCATGGGTCCCCAGATTCCCTACAATGAGCAGTTCTTC.

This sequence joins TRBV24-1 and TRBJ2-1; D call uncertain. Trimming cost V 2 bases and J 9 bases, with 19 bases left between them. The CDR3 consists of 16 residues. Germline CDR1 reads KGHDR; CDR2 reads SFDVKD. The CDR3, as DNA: TGTGCCACCAGTGATTACCGGGTTATTAACGTCGGTGAGCAGTTCTTC. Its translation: CATSDYRVINVGEQFF.

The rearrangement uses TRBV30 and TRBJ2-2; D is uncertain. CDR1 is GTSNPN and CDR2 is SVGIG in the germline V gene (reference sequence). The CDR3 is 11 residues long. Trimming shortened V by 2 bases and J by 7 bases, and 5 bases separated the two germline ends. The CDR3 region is CAWSIFGELFF. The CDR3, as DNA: TGTGCCTGGAGTATATTCGGGGAGCTGTTTTTT.

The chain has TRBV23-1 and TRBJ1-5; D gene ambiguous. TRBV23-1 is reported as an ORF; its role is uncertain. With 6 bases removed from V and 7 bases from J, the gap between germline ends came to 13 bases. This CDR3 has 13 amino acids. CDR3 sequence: CASSRVGRQPQHF. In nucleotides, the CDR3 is TGCGCCAGCAGCCGGGTTGGGAGGCAGCCCCAGCATTTT.